These 5 T cell receptor beta chains came from one sample sequenced in a study of cytomegalovirus exposure and HLA in healthy donors. The PCR employed 60 Vbeta primers together with 13 Jbeta primers. Measured with immunoSEQ multiplex PCR; TCRdb has only the in-frame clones, and not every one. The top ten clones hold around 7.1% of a sample with approximately 150,000 clones, roughly 63% of them seen once. The sample comprised PBMCs. These TCRs come from a woman aged 60 to 75 in good health and CMV-seropositive.

This clone has just a few counts. The V gene is TRBV9, the J gene TRBJ2-3; D is unclear. Germline V lookup: CDR1 SGDLS, CDR2 YYNGEE. The CDR3 length is 12 residues. V lost 0 bases and J 5 bases, leaving 4 bases between the germline ends. CDR3 in amino acids: CASSVGEDTQYF. CDR3 in DNA: TGTGCCAGCAGCGTAGGAGAAGATACGCAGTATTTT.

V gene TRBV9 combines with J gene TRBJ2-3; 8 bases are shared with TRBD2. This CDR3 comprises 13 residues. Germline values: CDR1 SGDLS, CDR2 YYNGEE. V trimming: 7 bases; J trimming: 5 bases; junction bases outside the gene matches: 6. CDR3 DNA sequence: TGTGCCAGCGGTAGCGGGAACGTAGATACGCAGTATTTT. Translating gives CASGSGNVDTQYF.

The chain uses TRBV5-6 and TRBJ2-3; 10 bases agree with TRBD2. J gave up 4 bases and V 0 bases, and 5 bases lay outside the gene matches. Germline CDR1 SGHDT, CDR2 YYEEEE. The CDR3 runs 16 residues. The CDR3 reads CASSLDGTSEADTQYF. The CDR3 DNA is TGTGCCAGCAGCTTGGACGGGACTAGCGAAGCAGATACGCAGTATTTT.

CDR3 region: CASSLGSGRWTDTQYF. The CDR3 nucleotides are TGTGCCAGCAGCTTAGGTAGCGGGAGGTGGACAGATACGCAGTATTTT. V is TRBV13 and J is TRBJ2-3, with TRBD2 matching 10 bases. Germline-derived CDR1 and CDR2 are PRHDT and FYEKMQ (reference sequence). The CDR3 length is 16 residues. V gave up 0 bases and J gave up 3 bases; unmatched junction bases: 3.

This chain connects TRBV28 to TRBJ2-1; 10 nucleotides agree with TRBD2. Germline V gives CDR1 MDHEN, CDR2 SYDVKM. This CDR3 is 18 amino acids long. J was trimmed by 5 bases and V by 7 bases; bases with no gene match: 17. In DNA, the CDR3 is TGTGCCAGCACCTTAGGGGGTGCCCTAGCGGGAGCGGACAATGAGCAGTTCTTC. Amino acids: CASTLGGALAGADNEQFF.